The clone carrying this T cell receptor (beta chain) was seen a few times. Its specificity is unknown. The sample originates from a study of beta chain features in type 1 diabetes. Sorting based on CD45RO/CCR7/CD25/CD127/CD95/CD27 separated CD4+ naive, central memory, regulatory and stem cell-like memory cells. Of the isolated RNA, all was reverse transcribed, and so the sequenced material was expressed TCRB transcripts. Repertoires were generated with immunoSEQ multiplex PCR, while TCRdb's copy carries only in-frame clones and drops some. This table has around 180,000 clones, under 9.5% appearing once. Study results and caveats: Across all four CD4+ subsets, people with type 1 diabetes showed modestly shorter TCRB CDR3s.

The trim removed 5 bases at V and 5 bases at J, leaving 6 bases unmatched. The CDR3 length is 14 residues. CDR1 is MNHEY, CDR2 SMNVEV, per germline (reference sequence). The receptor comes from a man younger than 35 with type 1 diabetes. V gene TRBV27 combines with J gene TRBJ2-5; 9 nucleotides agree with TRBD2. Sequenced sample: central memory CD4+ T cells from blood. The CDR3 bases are TGTGCCAGCAGTCGATCGACTAGCGGCGAGACCCAGTACTTC. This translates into CASSRSTSGETQYF.